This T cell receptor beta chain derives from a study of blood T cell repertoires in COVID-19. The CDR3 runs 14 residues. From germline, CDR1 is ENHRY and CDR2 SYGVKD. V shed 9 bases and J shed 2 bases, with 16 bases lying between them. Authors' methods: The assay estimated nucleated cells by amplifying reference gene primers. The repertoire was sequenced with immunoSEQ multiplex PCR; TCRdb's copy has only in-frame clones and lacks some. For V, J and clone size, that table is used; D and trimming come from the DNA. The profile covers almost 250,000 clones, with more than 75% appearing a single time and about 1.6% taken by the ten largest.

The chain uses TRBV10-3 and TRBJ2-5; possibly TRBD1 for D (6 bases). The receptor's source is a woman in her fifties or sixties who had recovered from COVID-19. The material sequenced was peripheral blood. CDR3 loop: CAIQRDTTQETQYF. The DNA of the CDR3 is TGTGCCATTCAACGGGACACCACACAAGAGACCCAGTACTTC.